The 7 T cell receptor beta chains below were found in one sample sequenced in a study of cytomegalovirus exposure and HLA in healthy donors. Both 60 Vbeta primers and 13 Jbeta primers went into the PCR. The repertoire was sequenced with immunoSEQ multiplex PCR; TCRdb's copy has only in-frame clones and lacks some. Its table records 75,000 to 80,000 clones. The sequencing input was PBMCs. Receptors originate from a man aged 18 to 29 in good health and CMV-seropositive.

V usage is TRBV2 and J usage is TRBJ2-5, with D perhaps TRBD1 (5 bases). V lost 6 bases and J 4 bases, leaving 18 bases between the germline ends. CDR1 is SNHLY and CDR2 is FYNNEI in the germline V gene. This CDR3 comprises 15 residues. This CDR3 reads CASSNPQGARETQYF. The CDR3 coding sequence is TGTGCCAGCAGCAACCCCCAGGGCGCGCGAGAGACCCAGTACTTC.

The chain has TRBV7-9 and TRBJ1-4, with 8 bases aligning to TRBD1. This CDR3 has 16 amino acids. V gave up 5 bases and J gave up 4 bases; unmatched junction bases: 9. The germline V gene has CDR1 SEHNR and CDR2 FQNEAQ (reference sequence). The CDR3: CASSTSRQGSNEKLFF. CDR3 nucleotide sequence: TGTGCCAGCAGCACAAGCCGACAGGGGAGTAATGAAAAACTGTTTTTT.

The rearrangement joins TRBV27 to TRBJ2-2; D not resolved. Germline CDR1 MNHEY, CDR2 SMNVEV (reference sequence). Trimming removed 3 bases from V and 1 base from J, with 6 bases in between. There are 14 residues in the CDR3. The CDR3 loop is CASSFRMNTGELFF. DNA of the CDR3: TGTGCCAGCAGTTTCAGAATGAACACCGGGGAGCTGTTTTTT.

The genes are TRBV28 and TRBJ1-1; D gene unclear. This CDR3 spans 12 amino acids. With 5 bases removed from V and 6 bases from J, the gap between germline ends came to 10 bases. Germline CDR1 and CDR2: MDHEN and SYDVKM. The CDR3 coding sequence is TGTGCCAGCAGTCCCTGGAGGTCTGAAGCTTTCTTT. Protein product: CASSPWRSEAFF.

The V gene is TRBV5-1, the J gene TRBJ1-6, with 8 positions matching TRBD1. The V segment lost 3 bases and the J segment 14 bases; nucleotides outside the gene matches: 19. Germline values: CDR1 SGHRS, CDR2 YFSETQ. There are 17 residues in the CDR3. CDR3 coding DNA: TGCGCCAGCAGCTACTTACCCAGGGGGCGTATAAGTGAGGCCCTCCACTTT. This sequence encodes CASSYLPRGRISEALHF.

The chain has TRBV5-6 and TRBJ1-6; 7 bases line up with TRBD1. This CDR3 is 14 amino acids long. Trimming cost V 3 bases and J 7 bases; bases outside gene matches: 4. Germline assignment: CDR1 SGHDT and CDR2 YYEEEE. In nucleotides, the CDR3 is TGTGCCAGCAGCTGGGGACAGTCCAATTCACCCCTCCACTTT. This gives the protein CASSWGQSNSPLHF.

The chain uses TRBV10-3 and TRBJ1-2, with no clear D. Trimming pared 4 bases from V and 6 bases from J, leaving 15 bases between. This CDR3 spans 14 amino acids. CDR1 and CDR2 (germline): ENHRY, SYGVKD. CDR3 loop: CAISGEEGRHGYTF. The CDR3 DNA is TGTGCCATCAGTGGGGAGGAAGGTAGGCATGGCTACACCTTC.